Presented here are 17 T cell receptor beta chains from one specimen sequenced in a study of response to subunit inactivated influenza vaccine. MiXCR, run by TCRdb on the RT-PCR reads, gives a single entry per CDR3 protein. In the table there are 150,000 to 200,000 distinct CDR3 sequences, over 9.5% of which are singletons. These data also formed part of another study, on T cells expressing NK-cell markers. Turning to that study: A 5'RACE template switching approach incorporating UMIs was used to make TCR beta cDNA.

The sample here was CD8+ T cells sorted from PBMCs, taken roughly 12 days after vaccination. The receptors shown here come from a man in his fifties who received an inactivated influenza vaccine.

V gene TRBV20-1 combines with J gene TRBJ1-1; D is undetermined. Trimming removed 2 bases from V and 4 bases from J, with 11 bases in between. This CDR3 is built from 13 residues. From germline, CDR1 is DFQATT and CDR2 SNEGSKA (reference sequence). For the CDR3, the DNA is TGCAGTGCTAGACTGGGTCTCGGCACTGAAGCTTTCTTT. Amino acids: CSARLGLGTEAFF.

The chain uses TRBV28 and TRBJ2-7; 8 bases are shared with TRBD2. The germline V gene has CDR1 MDHEN and CDR2 SYDVKM. The CDR3 has 15 amino acids. Trimming cost V 6 bases and J 1 base; bases outside gene matches: 8. The CDR3 loop is CASSPLVAGSYEQYF. The CDR3 DNA follows: TGTGCCAGCAGCCCGTTGGTAGCGGGATCCTACGAGCAGTACTTC. The full variable domain, completed using reference TRBV28 and TRBJ2-7, is DVKVTQSSRYLVKRTGEKVFLECVQDMDHENMFWYRQDPGLGLRLIYFSYDVKMKEKGDIPEGYSVSREKKERFSLILESASTNQTSMYLCASSPLVAGSYEQYFGPGTRLTVT.

This clonotype occurred many times. The rearrangement links TRBV20-1 to TRBJ2-3, with D tentatively TRBD2 (6 bases). The CDR3 sequence is 13 residues long. CDR1 and CDR2 from the germline V gene are DFQATT and SNEGSKA (reference sequence). The ends were cut back, 3 bases at V and 8 bases at J, with 15 bases in the middle. For the CDR3, the DNA is TGCAGTGCTAGCGGGAGTTTTATCGGTACGCAGTATTTT. This gives the protein CSASGSFIGTQYF.

The V and J genes are TRBV29-1 and TRBJ2-7, with 7 positions matching TRBD2. The germline CDR1 and CDR2 sequences are SQVTM and ANQGSEA. With V trimmed by 4 bases and J by 2 bases, 5 bases remained unmatched. The CDR3 spans 13 residues. CDR3 sequence (DNA): TGCAGCGTTGGGGGAGGGACGGCCTACGAGCAGTACTTC. Amino acid sequence: CSVGGGTAYEQYF.

V and J are TRBV9 and TRBJ2-5, with D tentatively TRBD1 (6 bases). Trimming took off 4 bases at V and 2 bases at J, with 12 bases between the two ends. Germline lookup yields CDR1 SGDLS and CDR2 YYNGEE. CDR3 size: 14 residues. CDR3 loop: CASSPTGSQETQYF. Here the CDR3 DNA reads TGTGCCAGCAGCCCTACAGGGAGTCAAGAGACCCAGTACTTC.

The chain joins TRBV25-1 to TRBJ2-3, with 9 bases aligning to TRBD1. J gave up 4 bases and V 7 bases, and 6 bases lay outside the gene matches. Germline V gives CDR1 MGHDK, CDR2 SYGVNS. The CDR3 contains 14 residues. The CDR3 coding sequence is TGTGCCAGCAACGCGGGACAGGGCGCAGATACGCAGTATTTT. Encoded protein: CASNAGQGADTQYF.

This clonotype was found many times. The rearrangement links TRBV7-2 to TRBJ2-7; D may correspond to TRBD1 or TRBD2 (5 bases each). The V and J ends lost 5 bases and 1 base respectively, with 18 bases between them. Germline V gene sequence: CDR1 SGHTA, CDR2 FQGNSA. The CDR3 length is 16 residues. DNA of the CDR3: TGTGCCAGCAGCCTCTCTCCCGGGGCTGCTTCCTACGAGCAGTACTTC. Translation: CASSLSPGAASYEQYF.

V and J are TRBV29-1 and TRBJ2-6; TRBD1 matches 9 bases. This CDR3 contains 16 residues. V lost 7 bases to trimming and J lost 0 bases; unmatched junction nucleotides: 7. CDR1 SQVTM and CDR2 ANQGSEA come from the germline V gene. The CDR3 region has the DNA TGCAGCGGGGGGGACAGGGCCCCCTCTGGGGCCAACGTCCTGACTTTC. Its protein product is CSGGDRAPSGANVLTF.

The gene calls are TRBV28 and TRBJ1-5; weak D call: TRBD1 (6 bases). V shed 0 bases and J shed 6 bases, with 15 bases lying between them. CDR3 length: 16 residues. Germline loops: CDR1 MDHEN, CDR2 SYDVKM. The CDR3 is CASSLWGSGETQPQHF. CDR3 bases: TGTGCCAGCAGTTTATGGGGGTCAGGGGAAACTCAGCCCCAGCATTTT.

This clonotype has just a few counts. The gene calls are TRBV12-3 or TRBV12-4 and TRBJ2-7; possibly TRBD1 for D (6 bases). Trimming removed 6 bases from V and 5 bases from J, with 14 bases in between. This CDR3 has 13 amino acids. CDR3 sequence reads: CASSIYRADEQYF. For the CDR3, the DNA is TGTGCCAGCAGCATATACAGGGCCGACGAGCAGTACTTC.

V is TRBV27 and J is TRBJ2-7, with D possibly being TRBD1 (6 bases). The V end was cut by 5 bases, the J end by 4 bases, with 15 bases between. The CDR3 spans 14 residues. Germline CDR1 MNHEY, CDR2 SMNVEV (reference sequence). The DNA of the CDR3 is TGTGCCAGCAGTCCCACGGGACACCTTTACGAGCAGTACTTC. It codes for CASSPTGHLYEQYF.

In this sample, this clonotype turned up a few times. V usage is TRBV9 and J usage is TRBJ2-2, with 7 bases fitting TRBD1. V was pared by 3 bases and J by 2 bases, with 10 bases of the junction left unmatched. The CDR3 consists of 17 residues. The germline CDR1 and CDR2 sequences are SGDLS and YYNGEE. This CDR3 is CASSGNPGTANTGELFF. CDR3 bases: TGTGCCAGCAGCGGAAATCCCGGGACAGCTAACACCGGGGAGCTGTTTTTT.

This clonotype was counted ten times or more. The chain joins TRBV4-3 to TRBJ2-1; TRBD2 agrees at 7 bases. The CDR3 is 17 amino acids. Per the germline V gene, CDR1 is LGHNA and CDR2 is YSLEER. Germline trimming cut 0 bases from V and 4 bases from J; bases unmatched to any gene: 9. The CDR3 bases are TGCGCCAGCAGCCAAGAAACCTCGACTAGCCAGTACAATGAGCAGTTCTTC. It encodes CASSQETSTSQYNEQFF.

V and J are TRBV19 and TRBJ2-1; tentatively, D is TRBD2 (5 bases). CDR1 is LNHDA, CDR2 SQIVND, per germline (reference sequence). This CDR3 has 15 residues. Trimming removed 3 bases from V and 0 bases from J, with 9 bases in between. The CDR3 bases are TGTGCCAGTAGTATTTTGGGAGACTCCTACAATGAGCAGTTCTTC. This encodes CASSILGDSYNEQFF.

J is TRBJ1-4 and V is TRBV28; D possibly corresponds to TRBD1 (5 bases). The germline gives CDR1 MDHEN, CDR2 SYDVKM. The CDR3 runs 15 residues. V was clipped by 5 bases and J by 1 base, with 11 bases between them. For the CDR3, the DNA is TGTGCCAGCAGTCCCCCGGGGGGAACTAATGAAAAACTGTTTTTT. Translating it yields CASSPPGGTNEKLFF.

This clonotype was counted a few times. The rearrangement joins TRBV12-3 or TRBV12-4 to TRBJ2-3; D might be TRBD2 (7 bases). The V end lost 3 bases, the J end lost 2 bases, and 9 bases lay between the germline ends. This CDR3 contains 14 residues. The CDR3 sequence: CASSLGGPTDTQYF. CDR3 in DNA: TGTGCCAGCAGTTTGGGGGGGCCCACAGATACGCAGTATTTT.

The chain has TRBV29-1 and TRBJ1-1; the D is unclear. Trimming removed 6 bases from V and 5 bases from J, with 16 bases in between. Per the germline V gene, CDR1 is SQVTM and CDR2 is ANQGSEA. The CDR3 length is 13 residues. CDR3 residues: CSVFHHGGTEAFF. The DNA for the CDR3 is TGCAGCGTGTTCCATCATGGTGGGACTGAAGCTTTCTTT.